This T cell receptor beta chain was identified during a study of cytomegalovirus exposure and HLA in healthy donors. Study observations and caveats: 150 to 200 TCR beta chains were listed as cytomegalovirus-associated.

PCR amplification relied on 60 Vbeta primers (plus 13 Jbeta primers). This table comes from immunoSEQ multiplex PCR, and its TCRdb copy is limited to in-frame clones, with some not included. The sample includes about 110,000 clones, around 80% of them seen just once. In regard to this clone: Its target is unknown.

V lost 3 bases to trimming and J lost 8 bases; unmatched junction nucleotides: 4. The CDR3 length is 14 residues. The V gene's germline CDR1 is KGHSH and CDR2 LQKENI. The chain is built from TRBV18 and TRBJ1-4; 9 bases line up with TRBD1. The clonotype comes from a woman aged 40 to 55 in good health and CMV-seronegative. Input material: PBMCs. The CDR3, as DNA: TGTGCCAGCTCACCGGACAGGGGTGGAGAAAAACTGTTTTTT. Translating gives CASSPDRGGEKLFF.